One and the same sample provided the 17 T cell receptor beta chains below, sequenced in a study of cytomegalovirus exposure and HLA in healthy donors. Profiled with immunoSEQ multiplex PCR; TCRdb holds only in-frame clones, not every one. The sample lists under 200,000 clones; more than 80% were seen once. The sample consisted of PBMCs. Source of these receptors: a woman under 30 in good health and CMV-seropositive.

The genes are TRBV7-6 and TRBJ2-7; TRBD1 aligns across 10 bases. This CDR3 has 17 residues. The ends lost 0 bases at V and 2 bases at J; junction bases unmatched: 7. In germline, CDR1 is SGHVS, CDR2 FNYEAQ. This CDR3 is CASSLAPAGQGAYEQYF. CDR3 nucleotide sequence: TGTGCCAGCAGCTTAGCGCCCGCCGGACAGGGGGCCTACGAGCAGTACTTC.

This chain uses TRBV27 with TRBJ2-1, with TRBD2 matching over 8 bases. Germline V CDR1 and CDR2: MNHEY, SMNVEV (reference sequence). V trimming: 2 bases; J trimming: 4 bases; junction bases outside the gene matches: 13. The CDR3 runs 18 residues. CDR3 amino acids: CASSLRGLSGGLYNEQFF. In DNA form, the CDR3 reads TGTGCCAGCAGTTTAAGGGGACTTTCGGGAGGGTTGTACAATGAGCAGTTCTTC.

This chain joins TRBV27 and TRBJ1-5; 10 positions match TRBD1. This CDR3 contains 15 residues. The junction had 8 bases not matched to a gene; V was cut back by 6 bases and J by 6 bases. Germline V CDR1 and CDR2: MNHEY, SMNVEV (reference sequence). CDR3 nucleotides: TGTGCCAGCAGGCTGACAGGGGGCGAGGCTCAGCCCCAGCATTTT. It yields the protein CASRLTGGEAQPQHF.

The V gene is TRBV4-2, the J gene TRBJ2-3, with D perhaps matching TRBD2 (5 bases). The CDR3 loop spans 16 amino acids. CDR1 is LGHNA and CDR2 is YNFKEQ in the germline V gene. V was clipped by 3 bases and J by 0 bases, with 13 bases between them. CDR3 in amino acids: CASSQLSGKSTDTQYF. The CDR3 nucleotides are TGTGCCAGCAGCCAGCTCAGCGGAAAAAGCACAGATACGCAGTATTTT.

The chain couples TRBV4-3 to TRBJ2-1; maybe TRBD1 (5 bases). CDR1 and CDR2 (germline): LGHNA, YSLEER. V was trimmed by 1 base and J by 5 bases, leaving 6 bases between them. CDR3 length: 13 residues. CDR3 in DNA: TGCGCCAGCAGCCAAGGCAGGGACAATGAGCAGTTCTTC. It translates to CASSQGRDNEQFF.

V usage is TRBV25-1 and J usage is TRBJ1-2; tentatively, D is TRBD1 (6 bases). Trimming cost V 5 bases and J 7 bases, with 8 bases left between them. From germline, CDR1 is MGHDK and CDR2 SYGVNS. This CDR3 has 11 residues. The CDR3 DNA reads TGTGCCAGCAGTCCAGGGGTTGGCTACACCTTC. It encodes CASSPGVGYTF.

This clone was picked up one time. The chain carries TRBV2 and TRBJ2-5; TRBD2 matches 9 bases. The CDR3 runs 15 residues. Germline CDR1 reads SNHLY; CDR2 reads FYNNEI. J lost 4 bases, V lost 1 base, and 4 bases had no gene match. CDR3 region: CASSEGTSDIETQYF. CDR3 bases: TGTGCCAGCAGTGAAGGGACTAGCGATATAGAGACCCAGTACTTC.

The table lists this clone with a count of one. J is TRBJ2-7 and V is TRBV7-2; D is unclear. Per germline, CDR1 SGHTA and CDR2 FQGNSA. The CDR3 extends over 12 amino acids. Trimming pared 4 bases from V and 3 bases from J, leaving 7 bases between. CDR3 bases: TGTGCCAGCAGCTCCCTAAACTACGAGCAGTACTTC. Protein product: CASSSLNYEQYF.

The genes are TRBV4-1 and TRBJ2-1; 8 bases are shared with TRBD1. The CDR3 is made up of 17 amino acids. Germline lookup yields CDR1 MGHRA and CDR2 YSYEKL. V was pared by 4 bases and J by 8 bases, with 16 bases of the junction left unmatched. CDR3 amino acids: CASSPSRGGQGKDEQFF. DNA for the CDR3: TGCGCCAGCAGCCCGTCTAGGGGAGGACAGGGAAAGGATGAGCAGTTCTTC.

The chain couples TRBV28 to TRBJ2-5; 7 bases map to TRBD2. Germline V gene data show CDR1 as MDHEN and CDR2 as SYDVKM. V lost 2 bases, J lost 5 bases, and 2 bases stayed unmatched. The CDR3 totals 13 residues. The CDR3 spells CASSLGRDETQYF. The CDR3 nucleotides are TGTGCCAGCAGTTTAGGGAGGGATGAGACCCAGTACTTC.

V usage is TRBV5-1 and J usage is TRBJ2-7; D gene unclear. The CDR3 extends over 13 amino acids. Germline V gene sequence: CDR1 SGHRS, CDR2 YFSETQ. V lost 0 bases and J 4 bases, leaving 8 bases between the germline ends. The CDR3 DNA sequence: TGCGCCAGCAGCTTGGATACAGTTTACGAGCAGTACTTC. This translates into CASSLDTVYEQYF.

This rearrangement joins TRBV13 to TRBJ2-3; D is unresolved. With 5 bases removed from V and 2 bases from J, the gap between germline ends came to 5 bases. The CDR3 spans 12 residues. CDR1 is PRHDT and CDR2 is FYEKMQ in the germline V gene (reference sequence). The CDR3 DNA reads as TGTGCCAGCAGCCCCTCCACAGATACGCAGTATTTT. Amino acid sequence: CASSPSTDTQYF.

This chain connects TRBV28 to TRBJ1-3, with D possibly matching TRBD1 (6 bases). Germline CDR1 reads MDHEN; CDR2 reads SYDVKM. The CDR3 is made up of 13 amino acids. Trimming removed 8 bases from V and 5 bases from J, with 13 bases in between. The CDR3 spells CASGSQGRNTIYF. Written as DNA, the CDR3 is TGTGCCAGCGGCAGTCAGGGGCGAAACACCATATATTTT.

The chain combines TRBV6-6 with TRBJ1-1, with TRBD1 matching 7 bases. Germline CDR1 reads MNHNY; CDR2 reads SVGAGI (reference sequence). With V trimmed by 5 bases and J by 4 bases, 13 bases remained unmatched. This CDR3 contains 16 residues. This CDR3 is CASSTRQGVPSTEAFF. CDR3 nucleotide sequence: TGTGCCAGCAGTACTCGACAGGGAGTTCCGAGCACTGAAGCTTTCTTT.

The chain couples TRBV6-6 to TRBJ2-1; TRBD1 is a possible D gene (5 bases). The germline CDR1 and CDR2 sequences are MNHNY and SVGAGI (reference sequence). CDR3 length: 11 residues. V was cut by 6 bases and J by 5 bases, with 5 bases left in between. The CDR3 spells CASRGDNEQFF. The CDR3 DNA reads as TGTGCCAGCAGAGGGGACAATGAGCAGTTCTTC.

The chain links TRBV4-3 to TRBJ2-2; 10 bases agree with TRBD2. There are 16 residues in the CDR3. The V gene's germline CDR1 is LGHNA and CDR2 YSLEER. The V and J ends lost 0 bases and 7 bases, in that order; junction bases with no gene match: 5. The CDR3 loop is CASSQETSGIGGELFF. The CDR3 DNA sequence: TGCGCCAGCAGCCAAGAAACTAGCGGGATCGGCGGGGAGCTGTTTTTT.

The chain is built from TRBV5-1 and TRBJ2-7; no definite D call. Germline V lookup: CDR1 SGHRS, CDR2 YFSETQ. CDR3 length equals 14 residues. The V end was cut by 0 bases, the J end by 0 bases, with 7 bases between. The CDR3 DNA reads as TGCGCCAGCAGCTTGGCTGACAACTCCTACGAGCAGTACTTC. Translated, it gives CASSLADNSYEQYF.